These 29 T cell receptor beta chains were all obtained from the same sample, sequenced in a study of blood T cells in healthy people across ages. Primers used in a second PCR of roughly 7 to 11 cycles were a sample-barcoded 5' primer and a J-beta primer mix. TCRdb re-analysed the 5' RACE reads in MiXCR, keeping a single row per CDR3 protein. The sample has about 2 million distinct CDR3 sequences, around half seen once. Sequenced material: blood. All receptors come from a woman aged 40 to 50 in good health.

The CDR3 loop is CASSFAGKGYEQYF. The DNA for the CDR3 is TGTGCCAGCAGTTTTGCTGGAAAGGGCTACGAGCAGTACTTC. The chain is built from TRBV27 and TRBJ2-7; D is ambiguous. The CDR3 totals 14 residues. Per the germline V gene, CDR1 is MNHEY and CDR2 is SMNVEV (reference sequence). Trimming removed 3 bases at V and 3 bases at J, with 12 bases between.

This clonotype was seen once. DNA of the CDR3: TGTGCCAGCAGCCGGACGTTAGCGGGGGGGTCCTCCTACAATGAGCAGTTCTTC. This translates into CASSRTLAGGSSYNEQFF. The chain is built from TRBV4-2 and TRBJ2-1, with 11 bases fitting TRBD2. This CDR3 spans 18 amino acids. CDR1 and CDR2 from the germline V gene are LGHNA and YNFKEQ. V gave up 4 bases and J gave up 0 bases; unmatched junction bases: 8.

The gene calls are TRBV5-6 and TRBJ2-3; 14 bases fit TRBD2. Germline V gene lookup returns CDR1 SGHDT and CDR2 YYEEEE. This CDR3 has 17 residues. The junction had 8 bases not matched to a gene; V was cut back by 3 bases and J by 5 bases. The CDR3, as DNA: TGTGCCAGCAGCTCGGGGGGACTAGCGGGGGCCCGAGATACGCAGTATTTT. This translates into CASSSGGLAGARDTQYF.

The chain is built from TRBV21-1 and TRBJ2-7; TRBD2, as called in the table, went unchecked against the DNA. TRBV21-1 has pseudogene status. CDR3 size: 17 residues. For the CDR3, the DNA is TGTGCCAGCAGCAAGGGAGGGGGGAACCAATTCACCTACGAGCAGTACTTC. Protein product: CASSKGGGNQFTYEQYF.

Ten or more counts support this clonotype. The CDR3 loop reads CASSYSRTAETQYF. DNA for the CDR3: TGTGCCAGCAGTTACTCCAGGACAGCAGAGACCCAGTACTTC. The V and J genes are TRBV6-5 and TRBJ2-5, with D possibly TRBD1 on 6 matching bases. Per the germline V gene, CDR1 is MNHEY and CDR2 is SVGAGI. Trimming removed 0 bases at V and 4 bases at J, with 9 bases between. The CDR3 sequence is 14 residues long.

The chain is built from TRBV6-5 and TRBJ1-4, with D tentatively TRBD1 (5 bases). Trimming cost V 6 bases and J 8 bases, with 16 bases left between them. The length of the CDR3 is 14 residues. Per germline, CDR1 MNHEY and CDR2 SVGAGI. The CDR3 region is CASRFSGGGEKLFF. In DNA form, the CDR3 reads TGTGCCAGCAGGTTTTCGGGGGGTGGAGAAAAACTGTTTTTT.

The chain carries TRBV4-2 and TRBJ1-2; D uncertain. V was cut by 2 bases and J by 9 bases, with 19 bases left in between. The CDR3 length is 15 residues. CDR1 and CDR2 (germline): LGHNA, YNFKEQ. This CDR3 reads CASSQTSPIPGSYTF. CDR3 nucleotide sequence: TGTGCCAGCAGCCAAACATCTCCAATTCCAGGTAGCTACACCTTC.

The V and J genes are TRBV27 and TRBJ2-7; D gene uncertain. The CDR3 covers 16 residues. The V end lost 6 bases, the J end lost 0 bases, and 18 bases lay between the germline ends. Per the germline V gene, CDR1 is MNHEY and CDR2 is SMNVEV (reference sequence). CDR3 residues: CASSARTDRSSYEQYF. CDR3 DNA: TGTGCCAGCAGCGCCAGGACGGATAGGAGCTCCTACGAGCAGTACTTC.

CDR3 loop: CASSTDRGLDTEAFF. CDR3 in DNA: TGTGCCAGCAGCACTGACAGGGGGCTTGACACTGAAGCTTTCTTT. V usage is TRBV7-9 and J usage is TRBJ1-1, with 10 bases fitting TRBD1. This CDR3 contains 15 residues. With 5 bases clipped from V and 3 bases from J, the junction kept 6 bases outside the gene matches. CDR1 and CDR2 from the germline V gene are SEHNR and FQNEAQ (reference sequence).

This clonotype has more than one count but fewer than ten. This chain links TRBV5-5 with TRBJ1-2; D remains ambiguous. The CDR3 loop spans 14 amino acids. The germline V and J ends were trimmed by 0 bases and 2 bases, with 8 bases remaining between them. CDR1 is SGHKS, CDR2 YYEKEE, per germline (reference sequence). CDR3 protein: CASSLAFRNYGYTF. The CDR3 DNA follows: TGTGCCAGCAGCTTGGCTTTCAGAAACTATGGCTACACCTTC.

This clonotype was seen a single time. The chain uses TRBV4-2 and TRBJ2-1, with no clear D. The V gene's germline CDR1 is LGHNA and CDR2 YNFKEQ. This CDR3 is built from 13 residues. Trimming pared 0 bases from V and 9 bases from J, leaving 9 bases between. The chain's CDR3 is CASSQDLGSEQFF. The CDR3 coding sequence is TGTGCCAGCAGCCAAGATCTGGGAAGTGAGCAGTTCTTC.

The chain employs TRBV29-1 and TRBJ2-7; D is undetermined. The V and J ends lost 7 bases and 3 bases respectively, with 10 bases between them. Looked up from germline, CDR1 is SQVTM and CDR2 is ANQGSEA. The CDR3 has 11 residues. CDR3 nucleotides: TGCAGCGCACTTAAGGACTACGAGCAGTACTTC. Protein: CSALKDYEQYF.

The chain has TRBV5-1 and TRBJ2-3; possible D gene TRBD1, 6 bases. With 0 bases removed from V and 5 bases from J, the gap between germline ends came to 7 bases. CDR1 is SGHRS and CDR2 is YFSETQ in the germline V gene. There are 13 residues in the CDR3. The CDR3 coding sequence is TGCGCCAGCAGCTTGGGACAGGTAGATACGCAGTATTTT. It encodes CASSLGQVDTQYF.

The rearrangement uses TRBV18 and TRBJ2-1; a weak D match, TRBD2 (7 bases). CDR3 length equals 15 residues. Germline V CDR1 and CDR2: KGHSH, LQKENI. Trimming shortened V by 6 bases and J by 0 bases, and 12 bases separated the two germline ends. CDR3 nucleotide sequence: TGTGCCAGCTCTAGTGCGGGGGCCTCCTACAATGAGCAGTTCTTC. This encodes CASSSAGASYNEQFF.

This clonotype was counted a single time. This chain connects TRBV3-1 to TRBJ2-3, with D perhaps assigned TRBD1 or TRBD2 (5 bases each). The CDR3 is 16 residues long. Germline lookup yields CDR1 LGHDT and CDR2 YNNKEL (reference sequence). Between the trimmed V and J ends, which lost 4 bases and 5 bases, there was a span of 19 bases. The CDR3 region has the DNA TGTGCCAGCAGCCGGGGGACGGGGACCTTTATAGATACGCAGTATTTT. It yields the protein CASSRGTGTFIDTQYF.

J is TRBJ2-3 and V is TRBV6-2 or TRBV6-3; the D gene is possibly TRBD2 (6 bases). The CDR3 is 16 residues long. Germline CDR1 is MNHEY and CDR2 is SVGEGT. V was cut by 5 bases and J by 6 bases, with 21 bases left in between. The CDR3 region is CASSLRVVSSADTQYF. The CDR3 bases are TGTGCCAGCAGTCTCAGGGTCGTATCTAGCGCGGATACGCAGTATTTT.

This chain links TRBV4-2 with TRBJ2-1; D ambiguous. Germline lookup yields CDR1 LGHNA and CDR2 YNFKEQ. This CDR3 is 15 amino acids long. V was cut by 0 bases and J by 6 bases, with 12 bases left in between. The CDR3: CASSQDIDWFNEQFF. DNA for the CDR3: TGTGCCAGCAGCCAAGATATCGACTGGTTCAATGAGCAGTTCTTC.

The V call is TRBV28, the J call TRBJ1-2; no clear D. The V gene's germline CDR1 is MDHEN and CDR2 SYDVKM. The germline V and J ends were trimmed by 6 bases and 7 bases, with 12 bases remaining between them. The CDR3 is 12 residues long. The CDR3 DNA is TGTGCCAGCAGGGGTCGGGGTGGTGGCTACACCTTC. Translating gives CASRGRGGGYTF.

This chain uses TRBV4-3 with TRBJ2-3, with D possibly being TRBD2 (5 bases). The V gene lost 4 bases and the J gene lost 10 bases, with 18 bases spanning the gap. Germline CDR1 and CDR2: LGHNA and YSLEER. This CDR3 is built from 14 residues. Here the CDR3 DNA reads TGCGCCAGCAGCCTAAGAGGGTCCGGTCCGGCGCAGTATTTT. This translates into CASSLRGSGPAQYF.

The chain employs TRBV6-2 or TRBV6-3 and TRBJ2-7, with TRBD1 matching over 7 bases. The junction had 12 bases not matched to a gene; V was cut back by 3 bases and J by 7 bases. CDR1 and CDR2 (germline): MNHEY, SVGEGT. This CDR3 spans 15 amino acids. CDR3 DNA sequence: TGTGCCAGCAGTTATCAAAGGGGGCTGGAAAGGGAGCAGTACTTC. Translating gives CASSYQRGLEREQYF.

Here the CDR3 reads CASTLGDQPQHF. The CDR3 coding sequence is TGTGCCAGCACCCTAGGTGATCAGCCCCAGCATTTT. This chain joins TRBV6-6 and TRBJ1-5; D not certain. This CDR3 is 12 amino acids long. Germline V gives CDR1 MNHNY, CDR2 SVGAGI (reference sequence). Trimming removed 7 bases from V and 5 bases from J, with 9 bases in between.

The chain recombines TRBV2 with TRBJ2-5; TRBD2 might be the D (5 bases). Per germline, CDR1 SNHLY and CDR2 FYNNEI. V gave up 7 bases and J gave up 6 bases, with 12 bases separating them. The CDR3 spans 12 residues. The CDR3 DNA reads TGTGCCAGCAACGGGATGTTAAAGACCCAGTACTTC. Amino acids: CASNGMLKTQYF.

V is TRBV10-3 and J is TRBJ2-3, with D perhaps TRBD1 or TRBD2 (5 bases each). The V and J ends lost 3 bases and 0 bases respectively, with 16 bases between them. CDR3 length: 17 amino acids. CDR1 ENHRY and CDR2 SYGVKD come from the germline V gene. This CDR3 is CAISDPKGTSSTDTQYF. The CDR3 region has the DNA TGTGCCATCAGTGATCCGAAGGGGACCTCAAGCACAGATACGCAGTATTTT.

The V and J genes are TRBV29-1 and TRBJ2-3; D ambiguous. Trimming cost V 2 bases and J 4 bases, with 7 bases left between them. Per germline, CDR1 SQVTM and CDR2 ANQGSEA. CDR3 length: 12 amino acids. CDR3 loop: CSVELGSDTQYF. The CDR3 DNA reads TGCAGCGTTGAATTGGGATCAGATACGCAGTATTTT.

J is TRBJ1-1 and V is TRBV7-2, with D possibly being TRBD1 (6 bases). The CDR3 runs to 16 residues. Germline V lookup: CDR1 SGHTA, CDR2 FQGNSA. The V and J ends lost 4 bases and 1 base respectively, with 16 bases between them. As DNA, the CDR3 is TGTGCCAGCAGCTCCCAACCGGGACACAAGAACACTGAAGCTTTCTTT. Its translation: CASSSQPGHKNTEAFF.

The chain uses TRBV4-1 and TRBJ1-2, with D tentatively TRBD1 (6 bases). The CDR3 runs to 16 residues. The V end was cut by 1 base, the J end by 3 bases, with 15 bases between. CDR1 is MGHRA and CDR2 is YSYEKL in the germline V gene. The CDR3 DNA follows: TGCGCCAGCAGCCAAGTTCCTAGGACAGCAGACTATGGCTACACCTTC. Its protein product is CASSQVPRTADYGYTF.

A note on this clonotype: Germline and junction disagree at one end, which may indicate a read error. The gene calls are TRBV6-1 and TRBJ1-6; D uncertain. CDR3 length equals 13 residues. Germline loops: CDR1 MNHNS, CDR2 SASEGT. DNA for the CDR3: TGTGCCAGCAGTCAGGTTCACGGTTCACCCCCCCACTTT. As protein: CASSQVHGSPPHF.

The rearrangement links TRBV4-3 to TRBJ2-6, with no clear D. Germline V gene data show CDR1 as LGHNA and CDR2 as YSLEER. Trimming pared 0 bases from V and 0 bases from J, leaving 9 bases between. The CDR3 runs 17 residues. This CDR3 reads CASSQDVRASGANVLTF. Here the CDR3 DNA reads TGCGCCAGCAGCCAAGATGTAAGAGCCTCTGGGGCCAACGTCCTGACTTTC.

This clonotype was observed a single time. The V call is TRBV24-1, the J call TRBJ1-4, with 9 nucleotides matching TRBD1. Looked up from germline, CDR1 is KGHDR and CDR2 is SFDVKD. J was trimmed by 8 bases and V by 5 bases; bases with no gene match: 11. This CDR3 region has 16 residues. The CDR3 reads CATSGGDWTGDEKLFF. CDR3 bases: TGTGCCACCAGTGGCGGCGACTGGACAGGGGACGAAAAACTGTTTTTT.